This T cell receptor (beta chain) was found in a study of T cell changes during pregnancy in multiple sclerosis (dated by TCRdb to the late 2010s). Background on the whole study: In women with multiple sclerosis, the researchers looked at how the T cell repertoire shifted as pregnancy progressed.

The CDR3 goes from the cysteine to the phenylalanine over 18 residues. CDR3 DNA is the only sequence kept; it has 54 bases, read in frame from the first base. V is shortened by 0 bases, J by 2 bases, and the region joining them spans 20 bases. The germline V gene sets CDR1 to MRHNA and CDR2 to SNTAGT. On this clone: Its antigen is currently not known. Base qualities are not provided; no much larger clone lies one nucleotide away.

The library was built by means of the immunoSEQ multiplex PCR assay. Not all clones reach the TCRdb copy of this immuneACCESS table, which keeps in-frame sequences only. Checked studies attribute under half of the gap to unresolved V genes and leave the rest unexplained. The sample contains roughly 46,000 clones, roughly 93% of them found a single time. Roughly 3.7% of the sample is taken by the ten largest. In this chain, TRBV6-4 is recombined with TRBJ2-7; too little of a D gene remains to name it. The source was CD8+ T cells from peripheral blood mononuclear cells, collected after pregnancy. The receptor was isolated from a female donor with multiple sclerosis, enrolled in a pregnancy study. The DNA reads TGTGCCAGCAGTGACTCCACCCCCCCCTCAGCGCTTACCTACGAGCAGTACTTC. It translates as CASSDSTPPSALTYEQYF.